This T cell receptor beta chain appears in the sequencing data of a study of tumor and adjacent non-tumor tissue in lung cancer. TCRbeta libraries were built with three rounds of nested PCR, modified from ARM-PCR. TCRdb called the multiplex PCR reads again in MiXCR, with one record for every CDR3 protein. The data contain about 110,000 distinct CDR3 sequences, roughly 73% of them singletons. Study-wide results and caveats: In normal lung, the top 100 clones were significantly more dominant than in tumor.

CDR3 size: 12 residues. The germline CDR1 and CDR2 sequences are DFQATT and SNEGSKA (reference sequence). As concerns this clonotype: As yet, its antigen is unknown. At one end, the junction sequence differs from germline, possibly due to a read error.

The template was RNA from unsorted bulk tissue. This sequence originates from an older woman with non-small cell lung cancer. The rearrangement joins TRBV20-1 to TRBJ1-5; TRBD1 aligns across 7 bases. Input material: lung tumor tissue. The CDR3 bases are TGCACTGCTAGACAGGGTAGTCAGCCCCAACATTTT. Amino acids: CTARQGSQPQHF.